This T cell receptor beta chain was profiled in a study of blood T cell repertoires in COVID-19. On the study more broadly: There were acute and convalescent COVID-19 samples, and they came from the United States, Italy and Spain.

Original analysis: Estimation of nucleated cell counts relied on the amplification of reference gene primers. TCRdb's copy holds only in-frame clones and misses some; the assay was immunoSEQ multiplex PCR. The V and J calls and clone size come from that table; D and trimming were worked out from the DNA. The sample has 71,000 or so clones; about 87% are singletons. The V segment lost 4 bases and the J segment 4 bases; nucleotides outside the gene matches: 5. Germline V gives CDR1 SGHTA, CDR2 FQGNSA. The CDR3 contains 15 residues. The chain is built from TRBV7-2 and TRBJ2-7, with TRBD2 matching 12 bases. This clonotype was sampled from a man aged 45 to 65 with active COVID-19. Material for sequencing was peripheral blood. CDR3 sequence reads: CASSWASGGVYEQYF. CDR3 nucleotides: TGTGCCAGCAGCTGGGCTAGCGGGGGGGTGTACGAGCAGTACTTC.